The 7 T cell receptor beta chains below all came from one sample that was sequenced in a study of T cell changes during pregnancy in multiple sclerosis. TCRdb's table, derived via immunoSEQ multiplex PCR, lists solely in-frame clones and lacks some. The sample contains some 59,000 clones, around 91% of which appear only once. Sequencing was performed on peripheral blood, taken in the third trimester of pregnancy. The receptors derive from a female donor in good health, enrolled as a control in a pregnancy study.

This chain links TRBV29-1 with TRBJ1-1; 10 nucleotides line up with TRBD1. The CDR3 is 13 residues long. Germline V CDR1 and CDR2: SQVTM, ANQGSEA. Germline trimming cut 7 bases from V and 4 bases from J; bases unmatched to any gene: 6. Here the CDR3 reads CSESGTGATEAFF. DNA for the CDR3: TGCAGCGAATCAGGGACAGGGGCCACTGAAGCTTTCTTT.

The CDR3, as DNA: TGTGCCTGGACCCGACAGGACTCTGGAAACACCATATATTTT. Its protein product is CAWTRQDSGNTIYF. The J gene is TRBJ1-3, the V gene TRBV30, with D perhaps TRBD1 (6 bases). The V end was cut by 4 bases, the J end by 0 bases, with 10 bases between. This CDR3 has 14 residues. The V gene's germline CDR1 is GTSNPN and CDR2 SVGIG (reference sequence).

The chain recombines TRBV7-9 with TRBJ1-3; D may be TRBD1 (5 bases). The V end lost 5 bases, the J end lost 4 bases, and 12 bases lay between the germline ends. The CDR3 sequence is 14 residues long. Germline CDR1 and CDR2: SEHNR and FQNEAQ (reference sequence). The CDR3 DNA reads as TGTGCCAGCAGCGGCAGGGTAACAGGAAACACCATATATTTT. Its protein product is CASSGRVTGNTIYF.

V usage is TRBV18 and J usage is TRBJ1-4; 7 bases match TRBD1. This CDR3 is built from 17 residues. Trimming took 0 bases from V and 0 from J; bases not matched to a gene: 4. The germline V gene has CDR1 KGHSH and CDR2 LQKENI. The CDR3 DNA follows: TGTGCCAGCTCACCACCGGGTCAGGGGGCAACTAATGAAAAACTGTTTTTT. This sequence encodes CASSPPGQGATNEKLFF.

This chain uses TRBV7-8 with TRBJ2-5; D is perhaps TRBD1 (6 bases). CDR1 is SGHVS and CDR2 is FQNEAQ in the germline V gene. The V end was cut by 7 bases, the J end by 1 base, with 13 bases between. CDR3 length: 14 amino acids. CDR3 protein: CASTLGGAQETQYF. The CDR3 nucleotides read TGTGCCAGCACCCTTGGGGGCGCCCAAGAGACCCAGTACTTC. Full variable domain (rest looked up from reference TRBV7-8 and TRBJ2-5): GAGVSQSPRYKVAKRGQDVALRCDPISGHVSLFWYQQALGQGPEFLTYFQNEAQLDKSGLPSDRFFAERPEGSVSTLKIQRTQQEDSAVYLCASTLGGAQETQYFGPGTRLLVL.

This sequence joins TRBV7-9 and TRBJ2-1; 11 bases agree with TRBD2. This CDR3 region has 17 residues. V was pared by 1 base and J by 8 bases, with 10 bases of the junction left unmatched. Germline CDR1 is SEHNR and CDR2 is FQNEAQ (reference sequence). CDR3 sequence (DNA): TGTGCCAGCAGCTTAGTTCGTACTAGCGGGAGTGTGGATGAGCAGTTCTTC. Translated: CASSLVRTSGSVDEQFF.

The V gene is TRBV19, the J gene TRBJ2-1, with a possible D match to TRBD2 (6 bases). CDR3 length: 12 amino acids. Trimming cost V 3 bases and J 7 bases, with 7 bases left between them. In germline, CDR1 is LNHDA, CDR2 SQIVND (reference sequence). CDR3 DNA sequence: TGTGCCAGTAGTATTCGGGGGAATGAGCAGTTCTTC. Amino acids: CASSIRGNEQFF.